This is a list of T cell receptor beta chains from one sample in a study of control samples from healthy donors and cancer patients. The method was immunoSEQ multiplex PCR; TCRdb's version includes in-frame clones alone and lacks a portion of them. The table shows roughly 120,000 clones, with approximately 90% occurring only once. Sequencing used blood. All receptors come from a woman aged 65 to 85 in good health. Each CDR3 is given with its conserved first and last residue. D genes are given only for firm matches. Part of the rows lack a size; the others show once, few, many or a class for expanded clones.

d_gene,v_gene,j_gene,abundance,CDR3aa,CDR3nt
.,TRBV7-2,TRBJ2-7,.,CASSSSVGMGEQYF,TGTGCCAGCAGCTCATCGGTGGGGATGGGGGAGCAGTACTTC
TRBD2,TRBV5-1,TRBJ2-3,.,CASSLAPAGVTDTQYF,TGCGCCAGCAGCTTGGCCCCAGCGGGGGTCACAGATACGCAGTATTTT
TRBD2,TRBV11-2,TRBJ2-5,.,CASSFSTSGGAWETQYF,TGTGCCAGCAGCTTCAGTACTAGCGGGGGGGCCTGGGAGACCCAGTACTTC
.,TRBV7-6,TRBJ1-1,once,CASSTRGLGTEAFF,TGTGCCAGCAGCACCCGCGGGTTGGGCACTGAAGCTTTCTTT
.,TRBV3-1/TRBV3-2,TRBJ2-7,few,CASSPPGPSRGEQYF,TGTGCCAGCAGCCCCCCGGGACCCTCGAGGGGCGAGCAGTACTTC
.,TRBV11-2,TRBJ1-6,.,CASSLDSGVVNSPLHF,TGTGCCAGCAGCTTAGATTCCGGGGTGGTTAATTCACCCCTCCACTTT
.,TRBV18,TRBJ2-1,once,CASSPGQAYEQFF,TGTGCCAGCTCACCAGGGCAGGCCTATGAGCAGTTCTTC
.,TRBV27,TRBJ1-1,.,CASNQPGGTEAFF,TGTGCCAGCAACCAGCCTGGGGGGACTGAAGCTTTCTTT
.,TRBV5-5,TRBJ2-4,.,CASTGRLKNIQYF,TGTGCCAGCACTGGCCGCCTTAAAAACATTCAGTACTTC
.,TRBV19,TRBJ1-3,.,CASGALTSGNTIYF,TGTGCCAGTGGGGCGCTGACCTCTGGAAACACCATATATTTT
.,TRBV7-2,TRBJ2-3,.,CASSVTGQRTDTQYF,TGTGCCAGCAGCGTCACGGGACAACGCACAGATACGCAGTATTTT
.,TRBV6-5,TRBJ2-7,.,CASSYSPPGRPYEQYF,TGTGCCAGCAGTTACTCCCCTCCAGGGCGGCCCTACGAGCAGTACTTC
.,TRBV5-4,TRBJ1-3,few,CASSIGGTGPGNTIYF,TGTGCCAGCAGCATAGGTGGAACAGGTCCTGGAAACACCATATATTTT
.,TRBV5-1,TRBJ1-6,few,CASSPEGDTGSPLHF,TGCGCCAGCAGCCCGGAGGGGGATACGGGTTCACCCCTCCACTTT
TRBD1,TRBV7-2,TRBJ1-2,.,CASSRRTGDNYGYTF,TGTGCCAGCAGCCGTCGGACAGGGGACAACTATGGCTACACCTTC
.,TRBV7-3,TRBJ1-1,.,CASSLSSGNTEAFF,TGTGCCAGCAGCTTAAGTTCGGGGAACACTGAAGCTTTCTTT
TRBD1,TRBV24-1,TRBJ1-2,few,CATSDPGGTGEGYTF,TGTGCCACCAGTGATCCCGGCGGGACAGGGGAAGGCTACACCTTC
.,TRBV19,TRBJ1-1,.,CASRFGQFEAFF,TGTGCCAGTAGATTCGGACAGTTTGAAGCTTTCTTT
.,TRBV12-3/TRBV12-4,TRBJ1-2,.,CASSLNQGGGYTF,TGTGCCAGCAGTTTGAACCAGGGCGGAGGCTACACCTTC
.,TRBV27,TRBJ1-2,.,CASSLEEGVVYGYTF,TGTGCCAGCAGTTTAGAGGAGGGGGTAGTTTATGGCTACACCTTC
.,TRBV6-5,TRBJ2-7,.,CASTAGVTYEQYF,TGTGCCAGCACAGCAGGAGTCACCTACGAGCAGTACTTC
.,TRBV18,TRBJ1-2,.,CASSTGRAEGYTF,TGTGCCAGCTCCACTGGCAGGGCCGAGGGCTACACCTTC
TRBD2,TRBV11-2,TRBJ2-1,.,CASSFMTSGGLNEQFF,TGTGCCAGCAGCTTCATGACTAGCGGGGGGTTAAATGAGCAGTTCTTC
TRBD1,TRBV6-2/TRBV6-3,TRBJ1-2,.,CASSYGTANYGYTF,TGTGCCAGCAGTTACGGGACAGCCAACTATGGCTACACCTTC
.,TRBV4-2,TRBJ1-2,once,CASSQDRTTVSGASYTF,TGTGCCAGCAGCCAAGACCGAACGACAGTTTCAGGTGCAAGCTACACCTTC